Described below is a single T cell receptor beta chain sequence and its context. This clone appeared a few times. Which antigen it targets is not known. No much larger clone is present one base from it, and per-base qualities are unavailable. Library construction relied on the immunoSEQ multiplex PCR assay. The authors processed their data as follows. A statistical classification framework was built for diagnosing cytomegalovirus status from the catalog of TCR beta chain sequences. TCRdb took this table from immuneACCESS and kept in-frame rearrangements with V and J called. Such tables lack part of the clones; where checked against another copy, unresolved V genes explain under half of the gap, and the rest is unexplained. V, J and clone size were drawn from that table, and D and trimming were deduced from the DNA. This sample is represented by 110,000 to 150,000 clones; 80% to 95% of them were singletons. The ten most abundant clones make up around 0.7% of the sample.

This entry comes from a study of cytomegalovirus exposure and HLA in healthy donors (dated by TCRdb to the late 2010s). As for the study more broadly: According to a later analysis, the roughly 130 validation repertoires were produced on the same platform as the 680 or so repertoires of the first cohort. The study aimed to test whether signatures of past pathogen exposure could be identified by cataloging public T cell receptors. A separate validation cohort of roughly 130 different subjects was used in addition to the roughly 670-subject first cohort. High-throughput TCR immunosequencing, statistical association of individual TCRs with disease status, and machine learning were combined to predict cytomegalovirus infection status.

The donors belonged to the validation cohort of over a hundred subjects, which was separate from the roughly 670-subject first cohort. Summary of the overall study and its limitations: The study gave a list of about 170 TCR beta chains associated with cytomegalovirus. The validation cohort had no HLA typing available for a later analysis, so co-occurrence within that cohort was assessed over all 110 or so repertoires. In vitro tests confirmed that a few of the cytomegalovirus-associated TCR beta chains recognize cytomegalovirus antigens. The authors suggested that the approach could potentially be generalized to other disease states and immunological phenotypes. Most TCR sequences were observed very rarely across donors, whereas some public TCRs were present in many individuals. A later analysis found that TCRs clustered in the first cohort also tended to co-occur in the 130 or so validation repertoires, with 90% to 95% of cluster scores above 0. In both the original and validation cohorts, the classifier was reported to diagnose cytomegalovirus status with high specificity and sensitivity.

The CDR3 goes from the cysteine to the phenylalanine over 16 residues. Just the 48-base CDR3 DNA is kept, in frame starting at base 1. V is cut by 4 bases and J by 5 bases, and the space between the germline ends is 18 bases. Taken from the germline V gene (reference sequence), the CDR1 and CDR2 loops are SEHNR and FQNEAQ. The TCR originated in a man younger than 30 in good health and CMV-seronegative. This chain joins TRBV7-9 to TRBJ1-5, with the D gene not confidently named. Input material: PBMCs. The CDR3 reads CASSSSAARRHQPQHF. The base sequence is TGTGCCAGCAGCTCCAGCGCCGCCCGCCGCCATCAGCCCCAGCATTTT.